A single sample gave rise to the 3 T cell receptor beta chains below, sequenced in a study of immune heterogeneity within non-small cell lung tumors. It was a multiplex PCR that amplified TCR beta CDR3, with 32 V and 13 J primers. From the multiplex PCR reads, TCRdb called clonotypes with MiXCR, one entry per CDR3 protein. The table includes several thousand distinct CDR3 sequences, 20% to 25% detected once. Bulk tumor genomic DNA (600 ng per sample) served as template. Biopsies, several per primary tumor and spaced far apart, were collected during surgery. Patients with untreated, newly diagnosed non-small cell lung cancer underwent curative surgery. Sample: lung tumor tissue. The receptors shown here come from a man in his sixties with non-small cell lung cancer.

By share of the sample, this clonotype is medium-sized. This rearrangement joins TRBV6-1 to TRBJ1-2, with unresolved D. Trimming took off 5 bases at V and 0 bases at J, with 10 bases between the two ends. Per germline, CDR1 MNHNS and CDR2 SASEGT. The CDR3 consists of 14 residues. This chain's CDR3 is CASSPHETNYGYTF. Written as DNA, the CDR3 is TGTGCCAGCAGTCCCCACGAAACTAACTATGGCTACACCTTC.

This chain links TRBV27 with TRBJ2-1; D ambiguous. V was clipped by 5 bases and J by 2 bases, with 13 bases between them. This CDR3 region has 15 residues. Germline CDR1 reads MNHEY; CDR2 reads SMNVEV (reference sequence). This chain's CDR3 is CASSTGQVPYNEQFF. The CDR3, as DNA: TGTGCCAGCAGTACGGGCCAGGTGCCCTACAATGAGCAGTTCTTC.

This clonotype was seen a few times. The V gene is TRBV5-6, the J gene TRBJ2-2, with 13 bases aligning to TRBD2. Trimming at V came to 0 bases and at J to 7 bases, leaving 3 bases not matched to a gene. The germline gives CDR1 SGHDT, CDR2 YYEEEE. The CDR3 runs 16 residues. The CDR3 loop is CASSLGLAGGGGELFF. The DNA of the CDR3 is TGTGCCAGCAGCTTGGGACTAGCGGGAGGTGGCGGGGAGCTGTTTTTT.